This is a list of T cell receptor beta chains from one sample in a study of blood T cell repertoires in COVID-19. Data came from immunoSEQ multiplex PCR; TCRdb stores just in-frame clones and leaves some out. The sample comprises 300,000 to 350,000 clones, approximately 88% of which are singletons, and roughly 8.9% rests with the top ten. Sequenced sample: peripheral blood. The source of these receptors is a man aged 30 to 45 with COVID-19, enrolled during active disease. Each CDR3 is given with its conserved first and last residue. The order of the fields is V gene, clone size, J gene, D gene, CDR3 protein, CDR3 DNA. The D gene is left open where the match is weak. Only part of the rows carry a size: once, few, many, or a class if the clone is expanded.

TRBV5-4	NA	TRBJ1-3	TRBD1	CASSPGTAQRTSGNTIYF	TGTGCCAGCAGCCCCGGGACAGCCCAAAGAACCTCTGGAAACACCATATATTTT
TRBV7-6	once	TRBJ1-1	TRBD1	CASSSDRVPNTEAFF	TGTGCCAGCAGCTCAGACAGGGTTCCGAACACTGAAGCTTTCTTT
TRBV3-1/TRBV3-2	NA	TRBJ2-5	TRBD2	CASSQLSGSETQYF	TGTGCCAGCAGCCAACTGAGCGGGAGTGAGACCCAGTACTTC
TRBV6-5	NA	TRBJ2-7	NA	CASAHGSSYEQYF	TGTGCCAGCGCTCACGGGAGTTCCTACGAGCAGTACTTC
TRBV7-3	NA	TRBJ2-7	NA	CASSSVGALGDEQYF	TGTGCCAGCAGCTCGGTGGGGGCTCTAGGGGACGAGCAGTACTTC
TRBV6-5	NA	TRBJ1-2	TRBD1	CASTIRQGANYGYTF	TGTGCCAGCACCATTAGACAGGGAGCTAACTATGGCTACACCTTC
TRBV11-2	NA	TRBJ2-3	NA	CASSLEFSPYTQYF	TGTGCCAGCAGCTTAGAGTTTAGCCCGTATACGCAGTATTTT
TRBV3-1/TRBV3-2	NA	TRBJ2-7	TRBD2	CASSPGLAGEGEQYF	TGTGCCAGCAGCCCAGGACTAGCGGGGGAGGGCGAGCAGTACTTC
TRBV5-4	NA	TRBJ2-7	TRBD1	CASSRAGTGWEQYF	TGTGCCAGCTCCCGAGCCGGGACAGGGTGGGAGCAGTACTTC
TRBV5-1	NA	TRBJ2-7	TRBD1	CASSFTGTDSYEQYF	TGCGCCAGCAGCTTTACCGGGACAGACTCCTACGAGCAGTACTTC
TRBV20-1	NA	TRBJ2-7	TRBD1	CSASSGGQGEQYF	TGCAGTGCTAGTTCTGGGGGACAGGGAGAGCAGTACTTC
TRBV10-1	NA	TRBJ2-7	TRBD2	CASSELAGNEQYF	TGCGCCAGCAGTGAACTAGCGGGAAACGAGCAGTACTTC
TRBV9	NA	TRBJ2-1	TRBD2	CASRPSGPRDEQFF	TGTGCCAGCAGGCCTAGCGGGCCCCGGGATGAGCAGTTCTTC
TRBV3-1/TRBV3-2	NA	TRBJ2-7	NA	CASSRGQRKNSYEQYF	TGTGCCAGCAGCCGCGGACAGAGAAAGAACTCCTACGAGCAGTACTTC
TRBV5-5	NA	TRBJ2-5	NA	CASSFASQETQYF	TGTGCCAGCAGCTTTGCCAGTCAAGAGACCCAGTACTTC
TRBV5-1	NA	TRBJ2-2	TRBD1	CASSWGQGTGELFF	TGCGCCAGCAGCTGGGGACAGGGGACCGGGGAGCTGTTTTTT
TRBV12-3/TRBV12-4	NA	TRBJ1-2	NA	CASSSQGMGGYTF	TGTGCCAGCAGTTCACAGGGTATGGGTGGCTACACCTTC
TRBV18	NA	TRBJ2-1	NA	CASSPQTGESYNEQFF	TGTGCCAGCTCACCACAAACGGGAGAATCCTACAATGAGCAGTTCTTC
TRBV5-4	NA	TRBJ1-1	NA	CASSFGGQGTEAFF	TGTGCCAGCAGCTTCGGGGGTCAGGGCACTGAAGCTTTCTTT
TRBV11-2	NA	TRBJ2-6	TRBD2	CASRGGGKGSGANVLTF	TGTGCCAGCCGAGGCGGGGGGAAGGGGTCTGGGGCCAACGTCCTGACTTTC
TRBV29-1	NA	TRBJ1-3	TRBD1	CSVKTGGRNTIYF	TGCAGCGTTAAAACAGGGGGCAGAAACACCATATATTTT
TRBV27	NA	TRBJ1-5	NA	CASSPGGVRVGTQHF	TGTGCCAGCAGCCCCGGGGGGGTAAGGGTTGGGACCCAGCATTTT
TRBV6-5	NA	TRBJ2-2	TRBD2	CASRLAVAGDVVF	TGTGCCAGCAGATTGGCGGTAGCGGGGGACGTCGTTTTT
TRBV19	once	TRBJ1-4	TRBD1	CASSIGQAPTNEKLFF	TGTGCCAGTAGTATTGGACAGGCTCCAACTAATGAAAAACTGTTTTTT
TRBV4-2	NA	TRBJ2-1	TRBD2	CASSQEGGKGNEQFF	TGTGCCAGCAGCCAAGAGGGAGGGAAGGGGAATGAGCAGTTCTTC
TRBV5-4	once	TRBJ1-4	NA	CASSLQGSEKLFF	TGTGCCAGCAGCCTTCAGGGTAGTGAAAAACTGTTTTTT
TRBV28	NA	TRBJ2-2	NA	CASSLLGFDGGETGELFF	TGTGCCAGCAGTTTATTAGGTTTCGATGGAGGGGAAACCGGGGAGCTGTTTTTT
TRBV19	NA	TRBJ2-4	NA	CASSIRSGLNIQYF	TGTGCCAGTAGTATTAGGTCAGGGTTAAACATTCAGTACTTC
TRBV7-9	once	TRBJ2-3	NA	CASSLGRVNDTQYF	TGTGCCAGCAGCTTAGGCAGGGTCAACGATACGCAGTATTTT
TRBV6-5	few	TRBJ2-2	NA	CASSYSIRLTGELFF	TGTGCCAGCAGTTACTCGATCAGGCTCACCGGGGAGCTGTTTTTT
TRBV28	NA	TRBJ2-3	NA	CASSLPPPGDTQYF	TGTGCCAGCAGTTTGCCCCCACCGGGGGATACGCAGTATTTT
TRBV7-3	NA	TRBJ2-3	NA	CASSPRTGTDTQYF	TGTGCCAGCAGCCCTCGGACAGGCACAGATACGCAGTATTTT
TRBV18	NA	TRBJ2-5	TRBD1	CASSPSRQGALETQYF	TGTGCCAGCTCACCCAGTCGACAGGGGGCTTTGGAGACCCAGTACTTC
TRBV28	NA	TRBJ2-7	NA	CASSLQQGRYEQYF	TGTGCCAGCAGTCTACAACAGGGGAGGTACGAGCAGTACTTC
TRBV28	NA	TRBJ2-2	TRBD1	CASSEQGAAGELFF	TGTGCCAGCAGTGAACAGGGGGCTGCCGGGGAGCTGTTTTTT
TRBV29-1	NA	TRBJ1-1	TRBD1	CSVETGFQLAFF	TGCAGCGTTGAGACAGGGTTTCAATTAGCTTTCTTT
TRBV28	NA	TRBJ1-4	NA	CATRSLQGRDEKLFF	TGTGCCACCCGATCGTTACAGGGAAGAGATGAAAAACTGTTTTTT